These T cell receptor beta chains were read from a single sample in a study of human T cells and chemical hapten exposure. TCRdb re-derived calls from the RACE reads in MiXCR, one entry per CDR3 protein. In the table there are under 450,000 distinct CDR3 sequences, about 6% of which are singletons. The sample was whole blood, taken in connection with sensitization to the hapten diphenylcyclopropenone (DPC). The origin of the receptors is a woman aged 18-29 years with alopecia areata. Some clones in this sample may be carry-over from other donors' samples. The CDR3 runs from the conserved cysteine through the conserved F or W. The order of the fields is CDR3 length, J gene, V gene, clone size, D gene, CDR3 DNA, CDR3 protein. The D gene is left open where the match is weak. Some rows mark clone size as missing; the rest say once, few, many or name a class of expanded clone.

cdr3_length: 13
j_call: TRBJ1-1
v_call: TRBV3-1
clone_size: .
d_call: .
cdr3_nt: TGTGCCAGCAGCCAAGCCGTCCAGGGATCGGCTTTCTTT
cdr3_aa: CASSQAVQGSAFF

cdr3_length: 16
j_call: TRBJ2-3
v_call: TRBV4-3
clone_size: .
d_call: TRBD2
cdr3_nt: TGCGCCAGCAGCCAGGATCCTAGCGGGGGGGCAAATACGCAGTATTTT
cdr3_aa: CASSQDPSGGANTQYF

cdr3_length: 15
j_call: TRBJ1-6
v_call: TRBV11-2
clone_size: few
d_call: .
cdr3_nt: TGTGCCAGCAGCTATGACCGCCGTGTGAATTCACCCCTCCACTTT
cdr3_aa: CASSYDRRVNSPLHF

cdr3_length: 16
j_call: TRBJ1-2
v_call: TRBV7-8
clone_size: many
d_call: TRBD1
cdr3_nt: TGTGCCAGCAGCTTAATGTCCAGCGGACAGGGCTATGGCTACACCTTC
cdr3_aa: CASSLMSSGQGYGYTF

cdr3_length: 18
j_call: TRBJ1-5
v_call: TRBV4-2
clone_size: many
d_call: .
cdr3_nt: TGTGCCAGCAGCCAGGCCCTTCGGGGGGCGAAGAGCAATCAGCCCCAGCATTTT
cdr3_aa: CASSQALRGAKSNQPQHF

cdr3_length: 13
j_call: TRBJ2-5
v_call: TRBV12-3/TRBV12-4
clone_size: few
d_call: .
cdr3_nt: TGTGCCAGCAGTTTCCACTACCAAGAGACCCAGTACTTC
cdr3_aa: CASSFHYQETQYF

cdr3_length: 16
j_call: TRBJ1-5
v_call: TRBV7-2
clone_size: .
d_call: .
cdr3_nt: TGTGCCAGCAGCTTAGCAATCATTCGGGGGACCCAGCCCCAGCATTTT
cdr3_aa: CASSLAIIRGTQPQHF

cdr3_length: 17
j_call: TRBJ1-5
v_call: TRBV2
clone_size: .
d_call: .
cdr3_nt: TGTGCCAGCAGTGATCGATTGGGCGTCACGGGCAATCAGCCCCAGCATTTT
cdr3_aa: CASSDRLGVTGNQPQHF

cdr3_length: 16
j_call: TRBJ1-1
v_call: TRBV18
clone_size: many
d_call: .
cdr3_nt: TGTGCCAGCTCACCCTCGATGCTAGTGTTGGACACTGAAGCTTTCTTT
cdr3_aa: CASSPSMLVLDTEAFF

cdr3_length: 13
j_call: TRBJ2-7
v_call: TRBV6-1
clone_size: few
d_call: .
cdr3_nt: TGTGCCAGCACAGGACGCCCCAGGGGCGAGCAGTACTTC
cdr3_aa: CASTGRPRGEQYF

cdr3_length: 13
j_call: TRBJ2-3
v_call: TRBV4-3
clone_size: .
d_call: .
cdr3_nt: TGCGCCAGCAGCCAAGGACTACAGTCTTGGAAGTATTTT
cdr3_aa: CASSQGLQSWKYF

cdr3_length: 17
j_call: TRBJ1-1
v_call: TRBV7-3
clone_size: few
d_call: .
cdr3_nt: TGTGCCAGCAGCTTAAGCCCCCTCCGGGGCGTTTACACTGAAGCTTTCTTT
cdr3_aa: CASSLSPLRGVYTEAFF

cdr3_length: 16
j_call: TRBJ2-5
v_call: TRBV7-9
clone_size: few
d_call: TRBD1
cdr3_nt: TGTGCCAGCAGCGTAGGGCCGACAGGGGCCGAAGAGACCCAGTACTTC
cdr3_aa: CASSVGPTGAEETQYF

cdr3_length: 15
j_call: TRBJ2-3
v_call: TRBV7-2
clone_size: few
d_call: .
cdr3_nt: TGTGCCAGCAGCACCAGGGGTTTGGGCACAGATACGCAGTATTTT
cdr3_aa: CASSTRGLGTDTQYF

cdr3_length: 12
j_call: TRBJ2-3
v_call: TRBV5-6
clone_size: many
d_call: .
cdr3_nt: TGTGCCAGCAGCTTTATATCGAATACGCAGTATTTT
cdr3_aa: CASSFISNTQYF

cdr3_length: 14
j_call: TRBJ1-1
v_call: TRBV4-2
clone_size: many
d_call: TRBD1
cdr3_nt: TGTGCCAGCAGCCCGGGACAGGGGGTCACTGAAGCTTTCTTT
cdr3_aa: CASSPGQGVTEAFF

cdr3_length: 15
j_call: TRBJ1-1
v_call: TRBV2
clone_size: .
d_call: .
cdr3_nt: TGTGCCAGCAGTGAAGCGGGGGGCAGGAACACTGAAGCTTTCTTT
cdr3_aa: CASSEAGGRNTEAFF

cdr3_length: 13
j_call: TRBJ1-2
v_call: TRBV12-3/TRBV12-4
clone_size: many
d_call: .
cdr3_nt: TGTGCCAGCAGCTCAGGGGTAACAGCTGGCTACACCTTC
cdr3_aa: CASSSGVTAGYTF

cdr3_length: 15
j_call: TRBJ2-1
v_call: TRBV12-3/TRBV12-4
clone_size: many
d_call: TRBD2
cdr3_nt: TGTGCCAGCAGAACCGGGACTAGCGGCATCAATGAGCAGTTCTTC
cdr3_aa: CASRTGTSGINEQFF

cdr3_length: 14
j_call: TRBJ2-7
v_call: TRBV25-1
clone_size: few
d_call: .
cdr3_nt: TGTGCCAGCGGCCAGGGTCCGTCATACTACGAGCAGTACTTC
cdr3_aa: CASGQGPSYYEQYF

cdr3_length: 15
j_call: TRBJ2-3
v_call: TRBV5-1
clone_size: many
d_call: .
cdr3_nt: TGCGCCAGCAGCTTGTACCGCGGAGGCACAGATACGCAGTATTTT
cdr3_aa: CASSLYRGGTDTQYF

cdr3_length: 13
j_call: TRBJ1-5
v_call: TRBV4-1
clone_size: .
d_call: .
cdr3_nt: TGCGCCAGCAGCCGGACAGCAGTTCAGCCCCAGCATTTT
cdr3_aa: CASSRTAVQPQHF

cdr3_length: 14
j_call: TRBJ1-3
v_call: TRBV12-3/TRBV12-4
clone_size: few
d_call: .
cdr3_nt: TGTGCCAGCAGGGCTCAGGGGTGGGGAAACACCATATATTTT
cdr3_aa: CASRAQGWGNTIYF

cdr3_length: 14
j_call: TRBJ2-5
v_call: TRBV5-1
clone_size: few
d_call: TRBD1
cdr3_nt: TGCGCCAGCAGCACCCCAGGGGGCTCGGAGACCCAGTACTTC
cdr3_aa: CASSTPGGSETQYF

cdr3_length: 13
j_call: TRBJ2-3
v_call: TRBV3-1
clone_size: many
d_call: .
cdr3_nt: TGTGCCAGCAGCCAAGATGGAGGTGATACGCAGTATTTT
cdr3_aa: CASSQDGGDTQYF

cdr3_length: 14
j_call: TRBJ2-4
v_call: TRBV28
clone_size: few
d_call: .
cdr3_nt: TGTGCCAGCGCGGGGACCGGGGCAAAAAACATTCAGTACTTC
cdr3_aa: CASAGTGAKNIQYF

cdr3_length: 15
j_call: TRBJ2-3
v_call: TRBV2
clone_size: .
d_call: TRBD1
cdr3_nt: TGTGCCAGCAGGGGGACAGCGCGGATGGTGGGTACGCAGTATTTT
cdr3_aa: CASRGTARMVGTQYF

cdr3_length: 13
j_call: TRBJ1-5
v_call: TRBV12-3/TRBV12-4
clone_size: many
d_call: .
cdr3_nt: TGTGCCAGCAGTTTTGTGGGGAATCAGCCCCAGCATTTT
cdr3_aa: CASSFVGNQPQHF

cdr3_length: 14
j_call: TRBJ1-1
v_call: TRBV6-6
clone_size: many
d_call: .
cdr3_nt: TGTGCCAGCAGCTCCAACAGGGTTGGGGCTGAAGCTTTCTTT
cdr3_aa: CASSSNRVGAEAFF

cdr3_length: 16
j_call: TRBJ2-3
v_call: TRBV10-3
clone_size: .
d_call: .
cdr3_nt: TGTGCCATCAGTGAAGGAAAAAGCGGGAGCACAGATACGCAGTATTTT
cdr3_aa: CAISEGKSGSTDTQYF

cdr3_length: 15
j_call: TRBJ1-1
v_call: TRBV7-8
clone_size: many
d_call: .
cdr3_nt: TGTGCCAGCAGCCTAGCAGGGACGGTCTCCACTGAAGCTTTCTTT
cdr3_aa: CASSLAGTVSTEAFF

cdr3_length: 18
j_call: TRBJ1-5
v_call: TRBV18
clone_size: few
d_call: .
cdr3_nt: TGTGCCAGCTCACCAGAGTCCCTGGGCAGCGTAAAAAATCAGCCCCAGCATTTT
cdr3_aa: CASSPESLGSVKNQPQHF

cdr3_length: 14
j_call: TRBJ2-4
v_call: TRBV18
clone_size: .
d_call: .
cdr3_nt: TGTGCCAGCTCAGCCAGGGTTTCCAAAAACATTCAGTACTTC
cdr3_aa: CASSARVSKNIQYF

cdr3_length: 16
j_call: TRBJ2-1
v_call: TRBV6-6
clone_size: few
d_call: .
cdr3_nt: TGTGCCAGCAGTTACCGTTCGGACGTATCCTACAATGAGCAGTTCTTC
cdr3_aa: CASSYRSDVSYNEQFF

cdr3_length: 19
j_call: TRBJ1-6
v_call: TRBV10-3
clone_size: .
d_call: .
cdr3_nt: TGTGCCATCAGTAGGGCGTTTTTAGGGACCCGTAGGGCGAATTCACCCCTCCACTTT
cdr3_aa: CAISRAFLGTRRANSPLHF

cdr3_length: 14
j_call: TRBJ1-2
v_call: TRBV7-9
clone_size: many
d_call: .
cdr3_nt: TGTGCCAGCAGCTTAGCTGCGGTTAACTATGGCTACACCTTC
cdr3_aa: CASSLAAVNYGYTF

cdr3_length: 13
j_call: TRBJ1-5
v_call: TRBV12-3/TRBV12-4
clone_size: many
d_call: .
cdr3_nt: TGTGCCAGCACCCGGGGATTTGGTCAGCCCCAGCATTTT
cdr3_aa: CASTRGFGQPQHF

cdr3_length: 17
j_call: TRBJ2-1
v_call: TRBV7-9
clone_size: few
d_call: TRBD2
cdr3_nt: TGTGCCAGCAGCCTCCCGGGACTAGCGGGGGGGCGCGGTGAGCAGTTCTTC
cdr3_aa: CASSLPGLAGGRGEQFF

cdr3_length: 14
j_call: TRBJ2-7
v_call: TRBV29-1
clone_size: few
d_call: TRBD1
cdr3_nt: TGCAGCGCAAAACGGGACAGGGGCTCCTACGAGCAGTACTTC
cdr3_aa: CSAKRDRGSYEQYF

cdr3_length: 14
j_call: TRBJ1-2
v_call: TRBV7-2
clone_size: many
d_call: TRBD1
cdr3_nt: TGTGCCAGCAGCTCTAGTGGACAGGCGTATGGCTACACCTTC
cdr3_aa: CASSSSGQAYGYTF

cdr3_length: 14
j_call: TRBJ2-2
v_call: TRBV18
clone_size: .
d_call: TRBD2
cdr3_nt: TGTGCCAGCTCACCGACTAGCAGGACCGGGGAGCTGTTTTTT
cdr3_aa: CASSPTSRTGELFF